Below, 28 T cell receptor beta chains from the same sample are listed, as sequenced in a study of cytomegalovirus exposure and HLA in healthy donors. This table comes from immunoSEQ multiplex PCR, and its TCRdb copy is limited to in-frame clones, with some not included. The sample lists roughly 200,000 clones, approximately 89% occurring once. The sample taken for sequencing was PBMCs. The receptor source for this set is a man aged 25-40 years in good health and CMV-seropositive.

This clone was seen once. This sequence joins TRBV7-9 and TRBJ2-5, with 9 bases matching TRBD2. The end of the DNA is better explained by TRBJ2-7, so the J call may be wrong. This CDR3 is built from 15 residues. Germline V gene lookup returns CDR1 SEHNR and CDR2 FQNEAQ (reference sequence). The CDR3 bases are TGTGCCAGCAGCTTAGCAGGGCTAGCGGGACCCGAGCAGTACTTC. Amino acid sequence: CASSLAGLAGPEQYF.

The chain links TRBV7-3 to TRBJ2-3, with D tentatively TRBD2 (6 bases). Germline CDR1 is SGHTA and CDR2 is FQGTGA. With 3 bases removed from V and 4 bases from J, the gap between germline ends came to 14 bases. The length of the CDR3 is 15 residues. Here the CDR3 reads CASSLAGIGADTQYF. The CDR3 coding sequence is TGTGCCAGCAGCTTGGCGGGGATAGGGGCAGATACGCAGTATTTT.

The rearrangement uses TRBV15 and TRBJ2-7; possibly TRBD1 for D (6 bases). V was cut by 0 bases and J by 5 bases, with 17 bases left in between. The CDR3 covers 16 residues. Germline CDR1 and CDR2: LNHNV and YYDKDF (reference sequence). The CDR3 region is CATSRDQRGNLHEQYF. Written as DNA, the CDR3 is TGTGCCACCAGCAGAGATCAGAGGGGGAATCTTCACGAGCAGTACTTC.

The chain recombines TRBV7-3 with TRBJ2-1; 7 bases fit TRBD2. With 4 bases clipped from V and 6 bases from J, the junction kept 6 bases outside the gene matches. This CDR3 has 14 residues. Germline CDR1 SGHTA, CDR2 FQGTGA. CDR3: CASSWGGSGNEQFF. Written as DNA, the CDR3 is TGTGCCAGCAGCTGGGGGGGTAGCGGCAATGAGCAGTTCTTC.

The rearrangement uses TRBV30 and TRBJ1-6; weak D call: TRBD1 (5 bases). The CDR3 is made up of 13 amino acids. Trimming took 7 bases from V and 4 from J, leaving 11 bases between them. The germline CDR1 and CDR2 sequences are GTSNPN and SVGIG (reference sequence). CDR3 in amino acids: CASGTQYNSPLHF. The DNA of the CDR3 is TGTGCCTCCGGGACCCAATATAATTCACCCCTCCACTTT.

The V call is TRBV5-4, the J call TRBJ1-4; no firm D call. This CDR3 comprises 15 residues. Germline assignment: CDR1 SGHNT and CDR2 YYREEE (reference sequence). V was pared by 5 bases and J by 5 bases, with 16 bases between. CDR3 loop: CASSESRASNEKLFF. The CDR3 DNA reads TGTGCCAGCAGTGAAAGCCGGGCCTCGAATGAAAAACTGTTTTTT.

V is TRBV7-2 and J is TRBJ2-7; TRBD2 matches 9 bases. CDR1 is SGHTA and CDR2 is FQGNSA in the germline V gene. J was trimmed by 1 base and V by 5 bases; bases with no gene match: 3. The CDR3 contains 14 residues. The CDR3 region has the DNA TGTGCCAGCAGCACGACTAGCGGATCCTACGAGCAGTACTTC. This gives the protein CASSTTSGSYEQYF.

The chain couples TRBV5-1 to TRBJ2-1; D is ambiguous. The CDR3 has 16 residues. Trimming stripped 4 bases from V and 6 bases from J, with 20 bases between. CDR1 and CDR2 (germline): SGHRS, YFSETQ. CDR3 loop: CASSPSALWRGNEQFF. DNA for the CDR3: TGCGCCAGCAGCCCGAGCGCGCTATGGAGAGGCAATGAGCAGTTCTTC. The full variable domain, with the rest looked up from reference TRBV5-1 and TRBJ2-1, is KAGVTQTPRYLIKTRGQQVTLSCSPISGHRSVSWYQQTPGQGLQFLFEYFSETQRNKGNFPGRFSGRQFSNSRSEMNVSTLELGDSALYLCASSPSALWRGNEQFFGPGTRLTVL.

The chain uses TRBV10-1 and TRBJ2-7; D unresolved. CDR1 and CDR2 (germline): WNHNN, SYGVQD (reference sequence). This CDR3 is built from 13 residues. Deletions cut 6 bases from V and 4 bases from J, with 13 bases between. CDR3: CASRENLRYEQYF. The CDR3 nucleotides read TGCGCCAGCAGAGAAAATCTTCGATACGAGCAGTACTTC.

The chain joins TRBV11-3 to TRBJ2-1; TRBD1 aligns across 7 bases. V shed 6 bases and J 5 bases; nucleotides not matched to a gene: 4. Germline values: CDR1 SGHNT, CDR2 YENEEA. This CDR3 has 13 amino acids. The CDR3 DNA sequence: TGTGCCAGCAGTACGGACAGGAACAATGAGCAGTTCTTC. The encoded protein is CASSTDRNNEQFF.

The CDR3 sequence is CASSLGAGYEQYF. Here the CDR3 DNA reads TGTGCCAGCAGCTTAGGGGCGGGCTACGAGCAGTACTTC. The chain recombines TRBV7-2 with TRBJ2-7, with D maybe TRBD2 (5 bases). The CDR3 has 13 amino acids. Trimming removed 1 base at V and 3 bases at J, with 7 bases between. The germline V gene encodes CDR1 SGHTA and CDR2 FQGNSA.

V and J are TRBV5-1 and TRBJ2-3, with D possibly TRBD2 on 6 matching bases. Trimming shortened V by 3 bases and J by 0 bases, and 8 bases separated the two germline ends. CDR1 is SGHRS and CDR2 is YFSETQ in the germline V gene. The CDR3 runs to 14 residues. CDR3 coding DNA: TGCGCCAGCAGCTGGGGGGACAGCACAGATACGCAGTATTTT. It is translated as CASSWGDSTDTQYF.

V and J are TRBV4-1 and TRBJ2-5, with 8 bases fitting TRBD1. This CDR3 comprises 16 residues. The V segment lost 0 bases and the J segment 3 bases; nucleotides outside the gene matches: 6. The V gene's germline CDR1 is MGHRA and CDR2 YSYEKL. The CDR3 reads CASSQDKWTGKETQYF. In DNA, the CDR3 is TGCGCCAGCAGCCAAGATAAGTGGACAGGGAAAGAGACCCAGTACTTC.

The chain's CDR3 is CASSSDRRGNQPQHF. The CDR3 nucleotides are TGTGCCAGCAGTTCTGATCGGCGGGGCAATCAGCCCCAGCATTTT. The chain links TRBV6-5 to TRBJ1-5; D gene ambiguous. The CDR3 runs 15 residues. V was trimmed by 4 bases and J by 2 bases, leaving 12 bases between them. The germline V gene has CDR1 MNHEY and CDR2 SVGAGI.

CDR3 amino acids: CASSYSIQRSYNEQFF. As DNA, the CDR3 is TGTGCCAGCAGTTACTCGATCCAGCGCTCCTACAATGAGCAGTTCTTC. The V gene is TRBV6-5, the J gene TRBJ2-1; no firm D call. This CDR3 has 16 amino acids. Trimming cost V 0 bases and J 0 bases, with 9 bases left between them. Per germline, CDR1 MNHEY and CDR2 SVGAGI.

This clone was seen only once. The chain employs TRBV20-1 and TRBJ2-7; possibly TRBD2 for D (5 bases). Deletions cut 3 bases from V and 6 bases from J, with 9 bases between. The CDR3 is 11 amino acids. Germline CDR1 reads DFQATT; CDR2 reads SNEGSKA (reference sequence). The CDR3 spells CSASPEGEQYF. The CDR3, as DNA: TGCAGTGCTAGTCCAGAGGGCGAGCAGTACTTC.

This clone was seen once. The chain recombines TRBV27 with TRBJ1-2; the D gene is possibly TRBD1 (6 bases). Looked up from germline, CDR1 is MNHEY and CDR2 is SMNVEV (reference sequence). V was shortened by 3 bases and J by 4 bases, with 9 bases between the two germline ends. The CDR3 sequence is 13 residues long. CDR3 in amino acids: CASSLRGGYGYTF. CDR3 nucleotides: TGTGCCAGCAGTTTGAGGGGGGGCTATGGCTACACCTTC.

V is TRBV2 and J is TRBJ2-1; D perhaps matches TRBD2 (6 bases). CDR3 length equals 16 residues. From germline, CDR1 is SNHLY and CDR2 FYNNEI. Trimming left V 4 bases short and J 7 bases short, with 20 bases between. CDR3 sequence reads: CASSGPGRGNRNEQFF. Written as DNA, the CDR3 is TGTGCCAGCAGTGGACCCGGTCGGGGGAACAGGAATGAGCAGTTCTTC.

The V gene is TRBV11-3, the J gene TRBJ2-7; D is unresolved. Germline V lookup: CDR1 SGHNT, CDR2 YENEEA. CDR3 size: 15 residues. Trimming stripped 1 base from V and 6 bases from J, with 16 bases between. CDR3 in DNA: TGTGCCAGCAGCTTAGTATCTGGCCCCGGCCTCGAGCAGTACTTC. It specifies CASSLVSGPGLEQYF. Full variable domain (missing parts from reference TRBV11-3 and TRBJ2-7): EAGVVQSPRYKIIEKKQPVAFWCNPISGHNTLYWYLQNLGQGPELLIRYENEEAVDDSQLPKDRFSAERLKGVDSTLKIQPAELGDSAVYLCASSLVSGPGLEQYFGPGTRLTVT.

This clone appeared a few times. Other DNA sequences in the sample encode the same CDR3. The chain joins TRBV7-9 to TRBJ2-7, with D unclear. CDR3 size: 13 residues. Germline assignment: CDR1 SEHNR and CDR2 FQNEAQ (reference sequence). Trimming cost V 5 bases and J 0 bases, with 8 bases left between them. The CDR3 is CASSPRSSYEQYF. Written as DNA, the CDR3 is TGTGCCAGCAGCCCCCGGTCCTCCTACGAGCAGTACTTC.

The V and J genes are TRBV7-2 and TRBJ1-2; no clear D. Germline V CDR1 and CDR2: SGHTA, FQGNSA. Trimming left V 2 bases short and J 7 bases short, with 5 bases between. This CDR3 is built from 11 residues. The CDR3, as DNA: TGTGCCAGCAGCTTAAACAGTGGCTACACCTTC. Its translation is CASSLNSGYTF.

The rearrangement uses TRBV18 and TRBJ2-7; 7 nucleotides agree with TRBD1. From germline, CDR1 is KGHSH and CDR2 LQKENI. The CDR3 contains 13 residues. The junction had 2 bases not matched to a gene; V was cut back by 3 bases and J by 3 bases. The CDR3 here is CASSPGDSYEQYF. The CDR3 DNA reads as TGTGCCAGCTCACCTGGGGACAGCTACGAGCAGTACTTC.

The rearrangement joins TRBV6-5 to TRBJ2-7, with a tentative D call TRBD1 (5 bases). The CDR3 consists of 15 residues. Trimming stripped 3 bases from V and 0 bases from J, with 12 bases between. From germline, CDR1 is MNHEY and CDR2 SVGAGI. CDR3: CASSYFAGSSYEQYF. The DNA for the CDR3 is TGTGCCAGCAGTTATTTCGCAGGGTCCTCCTACGAGCAGTACTTC.

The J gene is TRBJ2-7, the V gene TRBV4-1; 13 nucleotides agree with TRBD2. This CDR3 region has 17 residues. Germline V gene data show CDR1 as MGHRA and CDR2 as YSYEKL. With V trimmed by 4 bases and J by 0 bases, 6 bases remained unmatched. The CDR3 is CASSPLAGGESSYEQYF. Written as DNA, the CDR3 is TGCGCCAGCAGCCCACTAGCGGGGGGGGAAAGCTCCTACGAGCAGTACTTC.

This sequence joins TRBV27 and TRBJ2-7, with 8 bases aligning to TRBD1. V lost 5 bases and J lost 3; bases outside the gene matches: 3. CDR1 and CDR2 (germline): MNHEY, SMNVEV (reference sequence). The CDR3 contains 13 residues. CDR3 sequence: CASSLGQDYEQYF. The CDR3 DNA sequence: TGTGCCAGCAGTCTGGGACAGGACTACGAGCAGTACTTC.

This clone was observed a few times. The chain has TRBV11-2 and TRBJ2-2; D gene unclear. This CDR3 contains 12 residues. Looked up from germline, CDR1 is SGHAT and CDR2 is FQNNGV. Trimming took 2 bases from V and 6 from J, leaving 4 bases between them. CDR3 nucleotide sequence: TGTGCCAGCAGCTTATTTCCCGGGGAGCTGTTTTTT. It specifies CASSLFPGELFF.

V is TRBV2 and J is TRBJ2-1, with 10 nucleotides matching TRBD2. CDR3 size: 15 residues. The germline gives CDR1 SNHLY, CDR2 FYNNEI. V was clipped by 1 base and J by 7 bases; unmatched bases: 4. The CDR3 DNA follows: TGTGCCAGCAGTGAAGAGGGACTAGCGTTAAATGAGCAGTTCTTC. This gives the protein CASSEEGLALNEQFF. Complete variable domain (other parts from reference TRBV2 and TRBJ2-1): EPEVTQTPSHQVTQMGQEVILRCVPISNHLYFYWYRQILGQKVEFLVSFYNNEISEKSEIFDDQFSVERPDGSNFTLKIRSTKLEDSAMYFCASSEEGLALNEQFFGPGTRLTVL.

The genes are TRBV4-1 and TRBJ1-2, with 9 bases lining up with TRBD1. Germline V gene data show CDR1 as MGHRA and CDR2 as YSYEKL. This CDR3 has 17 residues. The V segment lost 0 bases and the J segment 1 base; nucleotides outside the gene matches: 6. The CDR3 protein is CASSQEPTGGGNYGYTF. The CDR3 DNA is TGCGCCAGCAGCCAAGAGCCTACAGGGGGCGGTAACTATGGCTACACCTTC.